The 21 T cell receptor beta chains below come from one sample, sequenced in a study of shared clonotypes between healthy human individuals. Data came from immunoSEQ multiplex PCR; TCRdb stores just in-frame clones and leaves some out. The sample carries some 690,000 clones, around 90% recorded once. The source material was memory CD8+ T cells from PBMCs. Subset described: CD45RO+ cells pooled with CCR7-negative TemRA cells. The receptors derive from a man in his late teens or twenties in good health. Some clones in this sample may be carry-over from other donors' samples.

The chain recombines TRBV5-1 with TRBJ1-5, with D maybe TRBD1 (6 bases). The V end was cut by 1 base, the J end by 6 bases, with 17 bases between. The CDR3 consists of 16 residues. The germline CDR1 and CDR2 sequences are SGHRS and YFSETQ. CDR3 DNA sequence: TGCGCCAGCAGCTTGTGGCCCACGGGGGCGGGTCAGCCCCAGCATTTT. Its protein is CASSLWPTGAGQPQHF.

CDR3 region: CASSSQITGYGYTF. In DNA, the CDR3 is TGTGCCAGCAGTTCGCAGATCACAGGCTATGGCTACACCTTC. The chain has TRBV28 and TRBJ1-2; TRBD1 is a possible D gene (5 bases). Germline V gene data show CDR1 as MDHEN and CDR2 as SYDVKM. This CDR3 comprises 14 residues. V shed 4 bases and J shed 4 bases, with 13 bases lying between them.

This chain links TRBV7-2 with TRBJ1-3; tentatively, D is TRBD1 (5 bases). The germline V gene has CDR1 SGHTA and CDR2 FQGNSA. The CDR3 has 15 residues. The V gene lost 4 bases and the J gene lost 4 bases, with 14 bases spanning the gap. CDR3 bases: TGTGCCAGCAGCTCCCCAGGGTTCCCGGGAAACACCATATATTTT. The encoded protein is CASSSPGFPGNTIYF.

This rearrangement joins TRBV19 to TRBJ2-7; perhaps D is TRBD1 or TRBD2 (5 bases each). V was clipped by 8 bases and J by 0 bases, with 14 bases between them. There are 14 residues in the CDR3. CDR1 and CDR2 from the germline V gene are LNHDA and SQIVND (reference sequence). Here the CDR3 reads CASAPGTDSYEQYF. DNA for the CDR3: TGTGCCAGTGCTCCCGGGACCGACTCCTACGAGCAGTACTTC.

V and J are TRBV4-1 and TRBJ1-2; TRBD1 is a possible D gene (5 bases). CDR1 and CDR2 from the germline V gene are MGHRA and YSYEKL. The CDR3 totals 17 residues. V was pared by 1 base and J by 8 bases, with 23 bases between. In DNA form, the CDR3 reads TGCGCCAGCAGCCAAGGAGTAAATTATCAGGGAAAGTGGGGCTACACCTTC. Protein product: CASSQGVNYQGKWGYTF.

V usage is TRBV11-2 and J usage is TRBJ2-7; D possibly corresponds to TRBD2 (5 bases). CDR1 and CDR2 (germline): SGHAT, FQNNGV. CDR3 length equals 13 residues. Trimming took off 5 bases at V and 4 bases at J, with 12 bases between the two ends. CDR3 sequence: CASSIFSGYEQYF. The CDR3 DNA is TGTGCCAGCAGCATCTTCTCGGGGTACGAGCAGTACTTC.

The V and J genes are TRBV2 and TRBJ2-5; 14 bases fit TRBD2. V lost 6 bases to trimming and J lost 4 bases; unmatched junction nucleotides: 4. Germline-derived CDR1 and CDR2 are SNHLY and FYNNEI. CDR3 length: 15 amino acids. The CDR3 region is CASRATSGRGETQYF. The DNA for the CDR3 is TGTGCCAGCAGGGCGACTAGCGGGAGGGGAGAGACCCAGTACTTC.

The rearrangement uses TRBV7-2 and TRBJ2-1; D not certain. V lost 2 bases to trimming and J lost 0 bases, with 14 bases between them. Germline values: CDR1 SGHTA, CDR2 FQGNSA. This CDR3 is built from 17 residues. CDR3 DNA: TGTGCCAGCAGCTTAAACACTTGGTGGGGCTCCTACAATGAGCAGTTCTTC. Amino acids: CASSLNTWWGSYNEQFF.

The J gene is TRBJ2-2, the V gene TRBV27; TRBD2 matches at 7 bases. CDR3 length: 14 amino acids. CDR1 and CDR2 (germline): MNHEY, SMNVEV (reference sequence). Trimming removed 4 bases from V and 6 bases from J; junction bases left unmatched: 5. This CDR3 is CASSWGGVPGELFF. The CDR3 coding sequence is TGTGCCAGCAGTTGGGGGGGGGTACCCGGGGAGCTGTTTTTT.

The chain combines TRBV7-3 with TRBJ2-1; either TRBD1 or TRBD2 may supply D (5 bases each). Trimming shortened V by 5 bases and J by 5 bases, and 10 bases separated the two germline ends. There are 13 residues in the CDR3. From germline, CDR1 is SGHTA and CDR2 FQGTGA. The CDR3 region is CASSPGTHNEQFF. CDR3 in DNA: TGTGCCAGCAGCCCCGGGACCCACAATGAGCAGTTCTTC.

This chain connects TRBV5-6 to TRBJ2-1; D gene ambiguous. Germline V CDR1 and CDR2: SGHDT, YYEEEE. Deletions cut 0 bases from V and 10 bases from J, with 11 bases between. The CDR3 extends over 13 amino acids. CDR3 nucleotide sequence: TGTGCCAGCAGCTTGGGGGTCAGACCCGAGCAGTTCTTC. Its translation is CASSLGVRPEQFF.

The chain combines TRBV15 with TRBJ2-1, with 9 bases matching TRBD1. Germline V gene data show CDR1 as LNHNV and CDR2 as YYDKDF (reference sequence). CDR3 length: 14 amino acids. V trimming: 5 bases; J trimming: 14 bases; junction bases outside the gene matches: 13. The CDR3 spells CATSPRTGVEEEFF. The DNA of the CDR3 is TGTGCCACCAGCCCCAGGACAGGGGTCGAAGAGGAGTTCTTC. The variable domain in full, with the rest retrieved from reference TRBV15 and TRBJ2-1, is DAMVIQNPRYQVTQFGKPVTLSCSQTLNHNVMYWYQQKSSQAPKLLFHYYDKDFNNEADTPDNFQSRRPNTSFCFLDIRSPGLGDTAMYLCATSPRTGVEEEFFGPGTRLTVL.

The chain carries TRBV7-2 and TRBJ1-1, with D possibly TRBD1 on 5 matching bases. Germline CDR1 SGHTA, CDR2 FQGNSA. Trimming took 5 bases from V and 4 from J, leaving 17 bases between them. The CDR3 spans 15 residues. DNA for the CDR3: TGTGCCAGCAGCGCGCGTAGGGGAATGAGCACTGAAGCTTTCTTT. Translation: CASSARRGMSTEAFF.

V gene TRBV27 combines with J gene TRBJ2-1; D remains ambiguous. The length of the CDR3 is 12 residues. Germline V gene sequence: CDR1 MNHEY, CDR2 SMNVEV (reference sequence). The V end lost 6 bases, the J end lost 5 bases, and 8 bases lay between the germline ends. The CDR3 DNA reads TGTGCCAGCAGCTGGCAGAACAATGAGCAGTTCTTC. Protein: CASSWQNNEQFF.

The chain employs TRBV4-3 and TRBJ2-7; D possibly corresponds to TRBD2 (5 bases). The CDR3 consists of 13 residues. V dropped 1 base and J dropped 7 bases, with 11 bases sitting between them. CDR1 and CDR2 (germline): LGHNA, YSLEER. CDR3 protein: CASSQVVREEQYF. CDR3 coding DNA: TGCGCCAGCAGCCAAGTTGTGAGGGAAGAGCAGTACTTC.

The chain employs TRBV6-6 and TRBJ1-4, with a tentative D call TRBD1 (6 bases). Germline assignment: CDR1 MNHNY and CDR2 SVGAGI (reference sequence). V gave up 7 bases and J gave up 8 bases, with 17 bases separating them. CDR3 length equals 14 residues. In DNA, the CDR3 is TGTGCCAGCACCAACGGGGGGGCGGGCGAAAAACTGTTTTTT. Translation gives CASTNGGAGEKLFF.

This chain links TRBV28 with TRBJ1-4; tentatively, D is TRBD1 (5 bases). The CDR3 consists of 16 residues. Germline V lookup: CDR1 MDHEN, CDR2 SYDVKM. Trimming removed 3 bases at V and 3 bases at J, with 14 bases between. The DNA for the CDR3 is TGTGCCAGCAGTTTTGGGAGCCAGGGTCCTAATGAAAAACTGTTTTTT. Protein product: CASSFGSQGPNEKLFF.

The chain couples TRBV19 to TRBJ2-7; 7 nucleotides agree with TRBD2. V lost 5 bases to trimming and J lost 5 bases; unmatched junction nucleotides: 12. CDR3 length equals 15 residues. Germline lookup yields CDR1 LNHDA and CDR2 SQIVND (reference sequence). In DNA, the CDR3 is TGTGCCAGTAGTCTGAGACTAGCTCCGGGGGACGAGCAGTACTTC. Amino acid sequence: CASSLRLAPGDEQYF.

The chain employs TRBV7-8 and TRBJ2-1; D unresolved. The CDR3 loop spans 14 amino acids. Germline V lookup: CDR1 SGHVS, CDR2 FQNEAQ. The germline V and J ends were trimmed by 5 bases and 3 bases, with 11 bases remaining between them. The CDR3 loop reads CASSLTAVYNEQFF. The CDR3 bases are TGTGCCAGCAGCCTTACGGCCGTCTACAATGAGCAGTTCTTC.

V and J are TRBV10-3 and TRBJ2-7; D gene uncertain. The CDR3 spans 13 residues. Per germline, CDR1 ENHRY and CDR2 SYGVKD. Trimming cost V 3 bases and J 2 bases, with 8 bases left between them. The CDR3: CAISDVWAYEQYF. The CDR3 bases are TGTGCCATCAGTGATGTCTGGGCCTACGAGCAGTACTTC.

This clone was seen a handful of times. The chain couples TRBV19 to TRBJ1-5; D possibly corresponds to TRBD1 (6 bases). Trimming shortened V by 10 bases and J by 2 bases, and 12 bases separated the two germline ends. Per germline, CDR1 LNHDA and CDR2 SQIVND (reference sequence). This CDR3 is 13 amino acids long. CDR3 nucleotides: TGTGCCACCGAGGGGGACGGCAATCAGCCCCAGCATTTT. Its protein is CATEGDGNQPQHF.